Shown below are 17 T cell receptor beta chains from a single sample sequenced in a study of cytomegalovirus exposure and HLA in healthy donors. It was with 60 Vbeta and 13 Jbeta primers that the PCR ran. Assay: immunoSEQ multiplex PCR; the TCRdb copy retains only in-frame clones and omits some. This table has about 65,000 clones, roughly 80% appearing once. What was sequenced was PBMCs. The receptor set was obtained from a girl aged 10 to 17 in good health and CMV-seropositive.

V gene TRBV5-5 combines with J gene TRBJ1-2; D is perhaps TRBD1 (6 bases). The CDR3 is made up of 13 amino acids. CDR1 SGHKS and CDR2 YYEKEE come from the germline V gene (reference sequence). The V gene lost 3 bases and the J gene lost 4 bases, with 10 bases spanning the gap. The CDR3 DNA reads TGTGCCAGCAGCTCCGGACAGCGCTATGGCTACACCTTC. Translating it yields CASSSGQRYGYTF.

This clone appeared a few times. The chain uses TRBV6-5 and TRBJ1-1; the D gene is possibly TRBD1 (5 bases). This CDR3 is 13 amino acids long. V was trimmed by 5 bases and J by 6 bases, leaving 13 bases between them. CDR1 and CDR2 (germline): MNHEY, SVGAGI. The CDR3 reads CASSVQGEAEAFF. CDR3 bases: TGTGCCAGCAGTGTTCAGGGTGAGGCTGAAGCTTTCTTT.

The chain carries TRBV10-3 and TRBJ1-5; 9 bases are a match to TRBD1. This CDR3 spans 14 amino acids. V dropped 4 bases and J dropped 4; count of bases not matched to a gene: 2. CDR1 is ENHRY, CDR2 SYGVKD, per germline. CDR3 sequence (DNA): TGTGCCATCAGTGGACAGGGGGGAAATCAGCCCCAGCATTTT. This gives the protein CAISGQGGNQPQHF.

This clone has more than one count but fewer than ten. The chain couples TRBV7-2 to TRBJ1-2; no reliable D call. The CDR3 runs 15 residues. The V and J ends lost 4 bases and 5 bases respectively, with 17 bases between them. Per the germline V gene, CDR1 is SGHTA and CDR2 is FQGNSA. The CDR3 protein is CASSSRERSIYGYTF. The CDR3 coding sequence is TGTGCCAGCAGCTCGAGGGAACGGAGTATTTATGGCTACACCTTC.

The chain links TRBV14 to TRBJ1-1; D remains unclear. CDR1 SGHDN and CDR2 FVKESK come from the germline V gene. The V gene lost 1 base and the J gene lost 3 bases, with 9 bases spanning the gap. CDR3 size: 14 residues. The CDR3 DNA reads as TGTGCCAGCAGCCAAGTCACATTCGACACTGAAGCTTTCTTT. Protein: CASSQVTFDTEAFF.

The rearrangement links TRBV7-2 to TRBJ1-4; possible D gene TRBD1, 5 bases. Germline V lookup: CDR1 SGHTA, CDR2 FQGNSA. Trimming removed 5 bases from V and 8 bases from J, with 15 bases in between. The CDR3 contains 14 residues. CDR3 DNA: TGTGCCAGCAGCCCTCAGGGAATAGGCGAAAAACTGTTTTTT. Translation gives CASSPQGIGEKLFF.

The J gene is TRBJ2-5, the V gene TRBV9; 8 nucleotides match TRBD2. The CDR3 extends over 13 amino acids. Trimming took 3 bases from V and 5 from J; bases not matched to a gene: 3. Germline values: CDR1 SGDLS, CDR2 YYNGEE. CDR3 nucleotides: TGTGCCAGCAGCGCGGGGGGGTGGGAGACCCAGTACTTC. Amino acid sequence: CASSAGGWETQYF. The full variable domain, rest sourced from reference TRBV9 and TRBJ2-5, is DSGVTQTPKHLITATGQRVTLRCSPRSGDLSVYWYQQSLDQGLQFLIQYYNGEERAKGNILERFSAQQFPDLHSELNLSSLELGDSALYFCASSAGGWETQYFGPGTRLLVL.

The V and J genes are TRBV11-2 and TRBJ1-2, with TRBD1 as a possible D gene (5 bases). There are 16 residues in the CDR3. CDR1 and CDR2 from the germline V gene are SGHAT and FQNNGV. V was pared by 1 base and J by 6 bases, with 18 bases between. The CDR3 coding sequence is TGTGCCAGCAGCTTAGGTGGGCTGGGGCGGCCCGATGGCTACACCTTC. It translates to CASSLGGLGRPDGYTF.

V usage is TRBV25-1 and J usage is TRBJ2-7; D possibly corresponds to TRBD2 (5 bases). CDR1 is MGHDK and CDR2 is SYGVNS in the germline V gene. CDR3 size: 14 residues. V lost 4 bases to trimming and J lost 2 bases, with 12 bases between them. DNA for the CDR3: TGTGCCAGCAGTGTAGGAGGCGGGCCCTACGAGCAGTACTTC. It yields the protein CASSVGGGPYEQYF.

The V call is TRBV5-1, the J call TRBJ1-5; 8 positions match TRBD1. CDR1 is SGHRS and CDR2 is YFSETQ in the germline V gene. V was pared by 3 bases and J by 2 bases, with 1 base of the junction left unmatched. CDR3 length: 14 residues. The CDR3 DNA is TGCGCCAGCAGCTGGGGACAGGGCAATCAGCCCCAGCATTTT. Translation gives CASSWGQGNQPQHF.

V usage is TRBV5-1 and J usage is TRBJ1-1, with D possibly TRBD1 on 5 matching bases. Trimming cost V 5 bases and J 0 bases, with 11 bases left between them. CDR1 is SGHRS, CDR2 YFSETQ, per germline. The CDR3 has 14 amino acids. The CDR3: CASSRQTMNTEAFF. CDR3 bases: TGCGCCAGCAGTCGACAGACCATGAACACTGAAGCTTTCTTT. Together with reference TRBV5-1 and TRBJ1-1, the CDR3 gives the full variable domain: KAGVTQTPRYLIKTRGQQVTLSCSPISGHRSVSWYQQTPGQGLQFLFEYFSETQRNKGNFPGRFSGRQFSNSRSEMNVSTLELGDSALYLCASSRQTMNTEAFFGQGTRLTVV.

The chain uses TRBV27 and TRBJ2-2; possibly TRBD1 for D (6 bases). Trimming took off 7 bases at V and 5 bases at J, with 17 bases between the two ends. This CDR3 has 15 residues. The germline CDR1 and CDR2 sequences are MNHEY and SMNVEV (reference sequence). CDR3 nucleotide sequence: TGTGCCAGCACCCAATACAGGGTGGGAACCGGGGAGCTGTTTTTT. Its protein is CASTQYRVGTGELFF.

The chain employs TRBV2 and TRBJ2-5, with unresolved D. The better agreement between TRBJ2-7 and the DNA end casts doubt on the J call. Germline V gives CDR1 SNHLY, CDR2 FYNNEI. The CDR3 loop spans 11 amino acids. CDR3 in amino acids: CASTVRYEQYF. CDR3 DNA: TGTGCCAGCACGGTTCGATACGAGCAGTACTTC.

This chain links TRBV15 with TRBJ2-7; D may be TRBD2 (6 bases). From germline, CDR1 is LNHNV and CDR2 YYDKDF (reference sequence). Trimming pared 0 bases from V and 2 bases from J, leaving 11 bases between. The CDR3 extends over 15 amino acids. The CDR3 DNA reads TGTGCCACCAGCAGAGAGCGGGGTTTAACCTACGAGCAGTACTTC. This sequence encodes CATSRERGLTYEQYF.

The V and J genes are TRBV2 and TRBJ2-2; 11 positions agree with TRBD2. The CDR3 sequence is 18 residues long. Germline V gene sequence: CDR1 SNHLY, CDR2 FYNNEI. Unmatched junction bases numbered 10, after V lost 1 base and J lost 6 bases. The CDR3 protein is CASSEGTSGRQFPGELFF. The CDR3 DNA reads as TGTGCCAGCAGTGAAGGTACTAGCGGGAGACAGTTCCCCGGGGAGCTGTTTTTT.

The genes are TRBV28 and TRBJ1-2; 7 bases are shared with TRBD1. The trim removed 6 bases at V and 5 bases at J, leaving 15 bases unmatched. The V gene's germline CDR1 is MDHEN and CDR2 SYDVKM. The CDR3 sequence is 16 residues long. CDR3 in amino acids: CASRDQQGPWEYGYTF. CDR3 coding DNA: TGTGCCAGCAGGGACCAACAGGGGCCTTGGGAGTATGGCTACACCTTC.

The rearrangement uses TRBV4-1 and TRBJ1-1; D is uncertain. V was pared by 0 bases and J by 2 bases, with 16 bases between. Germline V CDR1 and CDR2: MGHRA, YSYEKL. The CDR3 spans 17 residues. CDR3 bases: TGCGCCAGCAGCCAAGAAGGGCTCCGGGGAACTAACACTGAAGCTTTCTTT. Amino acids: CASSQEGLRGTNTEAFF.